Included here is one TCR beta chain sequence, with context. Its antigen remains unidentified. This entry is derived from a study of shared clonotypes between healthy human individuals. Trimming shortened V by 0 bases and J by 2 bases, and 7 bases separated the two germline ends. The length of the CDR3 is 14 residues. Germline-derived CDR1 and CDR2 are SGHDT and YYEEEE. Several immunoSEQ plates held equal portions of the genomic DNA taken from each subset. Here immunoSEQ multiplex PCR was the method, and the copy in TCRdb shows in-frame clones only, minus some. The sample contains about 730,000 clones, 72% of which appear only once. The study separated CD4+ cells into CD45RA+ naive and CD45RA-negative memory subsets. Notes on the study in general: On the whole, naive subsets had larger estimated richness than memory subsets had. There were few donors, and this limited the genetic and exposure-history diversity represented.

The sequenced sample consisted of memory CD4+ T cells sorted from blood. The subset: CD45RA-negative fraction. The clonotype was recovered from a woman in her 30s in good health. The V call is TRBV5-6, the J call TRBJ2-3; the D is unclear. The CDR3 region is CASSLVANTDTQYF. The CDR3, as DNA: TGTGCCAGCAGCTTGGTAGCTAACACAGATACGCAGTATTTT. The full variable domain, completed using reference TRBV5-6 and TRBJ2-3, is DAGVTQSPTHLIKTRGQQVTLRCSPKSGHDTVSWYQQALGQGPQFIFQYYEEEERQRGNFPDRFSGHQFPNYSSELNVNALLLGDSALYLCASSLVANTDTQYFGPGTRLTVL.